This is a list of T cell receptor beta chains from one sample in a study of control samples from healthy donors and cancer patients. Here immunoSEQ multiplex PCR was the method, and the copy in TCRdb shows in-frame clones only, minus some. The sample lists 82,000 or so clones, 85% to 95% seen once, with 4.8% in the top ten. The sequenced sample consisted of blood. The receptors shown here come from a woman under 30 in good health. Each CDR3 is given with its conserved first and last residue. A D gene is named only where the DNA matches it firmly. A row's size may be missing; if present it is once, few, many or a size class.

-	TRBJ2-6	TRBV5-1	-	TGCGCCAGCAGTGATGGCGGCGGGATAACTGGGGCCAACGTCCTGACTTTC	CASSDGGGITGANVLTF
TRBD1	TRBJ2-3	TRBV19	-	TGTGCCAGTACCGACAGGGGGCATATTTTGGGCACAGATACGCAGTATTTT	CASTDRGHILGTDTQYF
-	TRBJ2-7	TRBV6-5	-	TGTGCCAGCAGAGGACCGATTAGTACGAGAGAGCAGTACTTC	CASRGPISTREQYF
TRBD2	TRBJ2-3	TRBV5-1	-	TGCGCCAGCAGCTCAGGGACTACCAGCACAGATACGCAGTATTTT	CASSSGTTSTDTQYF
TRBD1	TRBJ1-4	TRBV18	-	TGTGCCAGCTCACACAGAGGGACAGAAAATGAAAAACTGTTTTTT	CASSHRGTENEKLFF
-	TRBJ1-2	TRBV5-1	-	TGCGCCAGCAGCTTGGCCCACCAGTCAGCCCGAGTAGCTAACTATGGCTACACCTTC	CASSLAHQSARVANYGYTF
-	TRBJ1-6	TRBV14	once	TGTGCCAGCAGCCAAGATAATCGGGGATGGTCACCCCTCCACTTT	CASSQDNRGWSPLHF
TRBD2	TRBJ2-1	TRBV4-3	once	TGCGCCAGCAGCGCCCGAGGGACTAGCGGGAGTACCTACAATGAGCAGTTCTTC	CASSARGTSGSTYNEQFF
TRBD1	TRBJ1-2	TRBV7-9	-	TGTGCCAGCAGCCGTAAAAACATAGGGGGCGAAGGCTACACCTTC	CASSRKNIGGEGYTF
-	TRBJ1-1	TRBV18	once	TGTGCCAGCTCCCCGGGAAGAAATATTGGGACTGAAGCTTTCTTT	CASSPGRNIGTEAFF
-	TRBJ1-1	TRBV19	-	TGTGCCAGTAGTAACCTCGGTACTGAAGCTTTCTTT	CASSNLGTEAFF
-	TRBJ2-2	TRBV21-1	-	TGTGCCAGCACCGCCGACACCGGGGAGCTGTTTTTT	CASTADTGELFF
-	TRBJ1-5	TRBV28	-	TGTGCCAGCAGCCTAAACGTAGCTCAGCCCCAGCATTTT	CASSLNVAQPQHF
-	TRBJ1-2	TRBV18	-	TGTGCCAGCTCACGCAATATCCGGGAGAACTATGGCTACACCTTC	CASSRNIRENYGYTF
TRBD2	TRBJ2-5	TRBV5-5	-	TGTGCCAGCAGCTTGGCCAGCGGGGCGGTAGCGGGGGGGCAAGAGACCCAGTACTTC	CASSLASGAVAGGQETQYF
TRBD1	TRBJ2-1	TRBV19	once	TGTGCCAGTAGTATGCTAGGGGGCGCGGAAAATGAGCAGTTCTTC	CASSMLGGAENEQFF
-	TRBJ1-4	TRBV5-4	-	TGTGCCAGCAGCGCCAATAGCGACTCGGGACTTCCTAATGAAAAACTGTTTTTT	CASSANSDSGLPNEKLFF
TRBD1	TRBJ1-5	TRBV28	-	TGTGCCAGCATCCAGGGGGCGGGTCAGCCCCAGCATTTT	CASIQGAGQPQHF
-	TRBJ2-1	TRBV4-2	-	TGTGCCAGCAGCCTCGAGGCCGGGACGGGGAACAATGAGCAGTTCTTC	CASSLEAGTGNNEQFF
TRBD2	TRBJ2-7	TRBV20-1	-	TGCAGTGCTAGTCCCACCGCCAGCGGGGGCAGCTCCTACGAGCAGTACTTC	CSASPTASGGSSYEQYF
TRBD2	TRBJ2-1	TRBV6-2/TRBV6-3	-	TGTGCCAGCAGCCCTACCGGGGCTAGCGGGGGGTCCTACAATGAGCAGTTCTTC	CASSPTGASGGSYNEQFF
-	TRBJ2-5	TRBV6-4	-	TGTGCCAGCAGTGCGGGGGCGACCCAGTACTTC	CASSAGATQYF
-	TRBJ2-7	TRBV14	-	TGTGCCAGCAGCCCAACCAGGGTTAATGGCGAGCAGTACTTC	CASSPTRVNGEQYF
TRBD2	TRBJ2-1	TRBV28	-	TGTGCCAGCAGTTTAAATCTAGCGGGTAGGGATGAGCAGTTCTTC	CASSLNLAGRDEQFF
TRBD1	TRBJ1-1	TRBV19	-	TGTGCCAGTAGTACTAGGGGGCACACTGAAGCTTTCTTT	CASSTRGHTEAFF
TRBD1	TRBJ1-6	TRBV9	-	TGTGCCAGCAGCGCGACAGGGACCCGGAATTCACCCCTCCACTTT	CASSATGTRNSPLHF
-	TRBJ1-4	TRBV5-5	-	TGTGCCAGCAGCTTGGACGGGGGCTGGGCTAATGAAAAACTGTTTTTT	CASSLDGGWANEKLFF
-	TRBJ1-4	TRBV28	-	TGTGCCAGCAGTAGGGGGACTAATGAAAAACTGTTTTTT	CASSRGTNEKLFF
-	TRBJ1-2	TRBV11-2	-	TGTGCCAGCAGCCCACTTGGGACAAAGATTAACTACACCTTC	CASSPLGTKINYTF
TRBD1	TRBJ2-1	TRBV14	-	TGTGCCAGCAGGGACAGGGGTAACAATGAGCAGTTCTTC	CASRDRGNNEQFF
-	TRBJ2-2	TRBV7-3	-	TGTGCCACCCCGCTCCAGGGGGGGGGAGTCGGGGAGCTGTTTTTT	CATPLQGGGVGELFF
-	TRBJ1-1	TRBV5-4	once	TGTGCCAGCAGCTTCCCAGAGAACACTGAAGCTTTCTTT	CASSFPENTEAFF
TRBD2	TRBJ2-3	TRBV3-1/TRBV3-2	-	TGTGCCAGCAGTCCTATCCTCCTTCGGGGGGTCAGGACAGATACGCAGTATTTT	CASSPILLRGVRTDTQYF
TRBD1	TRBJ1-2	TRBV5-1	-	TGCGCCAGCAGCCGGGACAGCAACTATGGCTACACCTTC	CASSRDSNYGYTF
TRBD2	TRBJ2-1	TRBV9	-	TGTGCCAGCAGCGCGGGACTAGCGGGGGGCCGGATAAACAATGAGCAGTTCTTC	CASSAGLAGGRINNEQFF
-	TRBJ1-6	TRBV6-6	-	TGTGCCTCAACCGGTGGGGAGAGTTCACCCCTCCACTTT	CASTGGESSPLHF
TRBD1	TRBJ1-3	TRBV7-2	-	TGTGCCAGCAGCCCAGGGGGGCAGGGATTGTCTGGAAACACCATATATTTT	CASSPGGQGLSGNTIYF
-	TRBJ1-5	TRBV2	-	TGTGCCAGCAGTGAACAGAGCAATCAGCCCCAGCATTTT	CASSEQSNQPQHF